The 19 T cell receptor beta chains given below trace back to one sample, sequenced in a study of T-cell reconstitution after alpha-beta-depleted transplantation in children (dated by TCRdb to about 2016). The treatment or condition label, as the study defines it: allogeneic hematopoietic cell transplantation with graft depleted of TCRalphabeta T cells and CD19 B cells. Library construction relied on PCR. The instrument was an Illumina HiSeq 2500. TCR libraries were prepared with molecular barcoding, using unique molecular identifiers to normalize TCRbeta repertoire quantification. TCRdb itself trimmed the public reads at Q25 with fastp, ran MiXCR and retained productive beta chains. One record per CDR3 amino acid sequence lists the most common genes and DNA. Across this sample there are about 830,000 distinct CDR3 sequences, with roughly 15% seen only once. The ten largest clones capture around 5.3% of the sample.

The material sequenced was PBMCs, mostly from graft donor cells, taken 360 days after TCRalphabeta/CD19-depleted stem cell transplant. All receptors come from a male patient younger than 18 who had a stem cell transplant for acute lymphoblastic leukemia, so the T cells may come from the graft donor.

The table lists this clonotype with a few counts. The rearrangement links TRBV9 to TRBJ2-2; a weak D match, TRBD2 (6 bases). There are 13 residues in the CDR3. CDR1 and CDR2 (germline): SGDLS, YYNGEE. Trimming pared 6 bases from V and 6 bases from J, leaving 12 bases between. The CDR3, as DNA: TGTGCCAGCAAAGGTAGCGGCGCCGGGGAGCTGTTTTTT. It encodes CASKGSGAGELFF. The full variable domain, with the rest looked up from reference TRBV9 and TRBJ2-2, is DSGVTQTPKHLITATGQRVTLRCSPRSGDLSVYWYQQSLDQGLQFLIQYYNGEERAKGNILERFSAQQFPDLHSELNLSSLELGDSALYFCASKGSGAGELFFGEGSRLTVL.

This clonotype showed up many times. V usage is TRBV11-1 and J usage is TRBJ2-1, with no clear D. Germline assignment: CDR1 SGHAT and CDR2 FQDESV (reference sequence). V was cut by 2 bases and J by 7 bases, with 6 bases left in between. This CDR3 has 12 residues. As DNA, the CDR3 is TGTGCCAGCAGCTTAATCAGGAATGAGCAGTTCTTC. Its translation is CASSLIRNEQFF. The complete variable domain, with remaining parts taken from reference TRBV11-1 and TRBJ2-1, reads EAEVAQSPRYKITEKSQAVAFWCDPISGHATLYWYRQILGQGPELLVQFQDESVVDDSQLPKDRFSAERLKGVDSTLKIQPAELGDSAMYLCASSLIRNEQFFGPGTRLTVL.

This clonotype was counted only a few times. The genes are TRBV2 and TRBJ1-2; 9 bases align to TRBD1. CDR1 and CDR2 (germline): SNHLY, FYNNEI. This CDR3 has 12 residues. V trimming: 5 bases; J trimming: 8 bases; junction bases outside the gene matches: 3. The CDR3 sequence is CASSRDRDGYTF. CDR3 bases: TGTGCCAGCAGTCGGGACAGGGACGGCTACACCTTC.

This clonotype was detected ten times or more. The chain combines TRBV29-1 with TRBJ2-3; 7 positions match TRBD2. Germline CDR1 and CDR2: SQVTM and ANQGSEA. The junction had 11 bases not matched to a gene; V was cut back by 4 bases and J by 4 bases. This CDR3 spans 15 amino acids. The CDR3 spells CSVAPKSSGADTQYF. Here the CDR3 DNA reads TGCAGCGTTGCCCCCAAAAGCAGCGGGGCAGATACGCAGTATTTT.

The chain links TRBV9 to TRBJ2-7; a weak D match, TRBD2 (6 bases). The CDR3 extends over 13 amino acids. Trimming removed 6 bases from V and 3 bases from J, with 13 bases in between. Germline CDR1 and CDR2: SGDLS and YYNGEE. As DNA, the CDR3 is TGTGCCAGCAATGGGGCGGAGGGCTACGAGCAGTACTTC. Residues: CASNGAEGYEQYF. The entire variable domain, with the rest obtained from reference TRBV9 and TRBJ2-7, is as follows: DSGVTQTPKHLITATGQRVTLRCSPRSGDLSVYWYQQSLDQGLQFLIQYYNGEERAKGNILERFSAQQFPDLHSELNLSSLELGDSALYFCASNGAEGYEQYFGPGTRLTVT.

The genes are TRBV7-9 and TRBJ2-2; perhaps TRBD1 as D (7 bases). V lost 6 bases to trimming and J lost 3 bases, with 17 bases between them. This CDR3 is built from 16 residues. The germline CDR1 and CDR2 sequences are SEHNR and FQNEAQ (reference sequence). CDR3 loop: CASSHLRDSYTGELFF. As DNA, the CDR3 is TGTGCCAGCAGTCACCTGCGGGACAGTTACACCGGGGAGCTGTTTTTT.

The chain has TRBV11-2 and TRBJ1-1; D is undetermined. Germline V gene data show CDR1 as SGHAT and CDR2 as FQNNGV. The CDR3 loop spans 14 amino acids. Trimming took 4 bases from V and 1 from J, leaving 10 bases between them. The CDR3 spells CASSYSITNTEAFF. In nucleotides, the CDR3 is TGTGCCAGCAGCTATTCAATTACGAACACTGAAGCTTTCTTT. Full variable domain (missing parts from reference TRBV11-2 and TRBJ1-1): EAGVAQSPRYKIIEKRQSVAFWCNPISGHATLYWYQQILGQGPKLLIQFQNNGVVDDSQLPKDRFSAERLKGVDSTLKIQPAKLEDSAVYLCASSYSITNTEAFFGQGTRLTVV.

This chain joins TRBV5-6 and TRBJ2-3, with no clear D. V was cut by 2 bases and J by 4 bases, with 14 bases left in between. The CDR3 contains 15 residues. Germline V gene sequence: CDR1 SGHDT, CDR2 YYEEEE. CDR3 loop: CASSFRTTTADTQYF. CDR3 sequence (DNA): TGTGCCAGCAGCTTCCGGACCACCACGGCAGATACGCAGTATTTT.

In DNA, the CDR3 is TGCGCCAGCAGCTTGGATGGGACCCTTTACCACGAGCAGTACTTC. Translating gives CASSLDGTLYHEQYF. The chain links TRBV5-1 to TRBJ2-7; the D call may be TRBD1 or TRBD2 (5 bases each). CDR1 is SGHRS, CDR2 YFSETQ, per germline. V was trimmed by 0 bases and J by 5 bases, leaving 15 bases between them. There are 15 residues in the CDR3.

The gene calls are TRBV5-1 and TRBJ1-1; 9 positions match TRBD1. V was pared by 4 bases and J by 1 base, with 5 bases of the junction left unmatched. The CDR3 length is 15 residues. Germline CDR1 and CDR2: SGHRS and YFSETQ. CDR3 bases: TGCGCCAGCAGCCCGTGGACAGGGGCGAACACTGAAGCTTTCTTT. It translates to CASSPWTGANTEAFF.

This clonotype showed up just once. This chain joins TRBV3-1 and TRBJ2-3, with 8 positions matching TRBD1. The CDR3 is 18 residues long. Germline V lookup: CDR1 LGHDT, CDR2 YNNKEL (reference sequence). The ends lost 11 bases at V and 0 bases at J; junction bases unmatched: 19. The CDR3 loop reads CAFCFPYFDRGSTDTQYF. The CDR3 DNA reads TGTGCCTTCTGTTTCCCCTACTTCGACAGGGGTAGCACAGATACGCAGTATTTT.

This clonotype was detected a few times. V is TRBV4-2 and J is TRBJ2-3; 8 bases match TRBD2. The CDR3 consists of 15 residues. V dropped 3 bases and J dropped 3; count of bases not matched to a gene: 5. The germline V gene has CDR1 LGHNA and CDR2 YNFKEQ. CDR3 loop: CASSQKERETDTQYF. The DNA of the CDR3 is TGTGCCAGCAGCCAGAAGGAGCGGGAGACAGATACGCAGTATTTT.

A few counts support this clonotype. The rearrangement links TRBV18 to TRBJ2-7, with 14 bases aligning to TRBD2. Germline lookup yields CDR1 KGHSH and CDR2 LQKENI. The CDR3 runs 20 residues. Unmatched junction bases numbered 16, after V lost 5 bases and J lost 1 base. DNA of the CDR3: TGTGCCAGCTCAGGTGGCAGCAAGACTAGCGGGAGGGCCCTATCCTACGAGCAGTACTTC. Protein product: CASSGGSKTSGRALSYEQYF.

DNA for the CDR3: TGTGCCACCCATACCTCAGTCCGCAAACCCTCCCATGAGCAGTTCTTC. Amino acids: CATHTSVRKPSHEQFF. V gene TRBV6-2 or TRBV6-3 combines with J gene TRBJ2-1, with D unresolved. The CDR3 sequence is 16 residues long. The V end was cut by 10 bases, the J end by 8 bases, with 27 bases between. Germline V gives CDR1 MNHEY, CDR2 SVGEGT.

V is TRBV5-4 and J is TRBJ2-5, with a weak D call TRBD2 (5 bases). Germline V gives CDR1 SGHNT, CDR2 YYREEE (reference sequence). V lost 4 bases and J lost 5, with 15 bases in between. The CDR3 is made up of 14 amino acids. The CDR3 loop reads CASSPPGKLETQYF. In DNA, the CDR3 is TGTGCCAGCAGCCCGCCGGGAAAGTTGGAGACCCAGTACTTC. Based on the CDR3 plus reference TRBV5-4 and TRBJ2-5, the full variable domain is ETGVTQSPTHLIKTRGQQVTLRCSSQSGHNTVSWYQQALGQGPQFIFQYYREEENGRGNFPPRFSGLQFPNYSSELNVNALELDDSALYLCASSPPGKLETQYFGPGTRLLVL.

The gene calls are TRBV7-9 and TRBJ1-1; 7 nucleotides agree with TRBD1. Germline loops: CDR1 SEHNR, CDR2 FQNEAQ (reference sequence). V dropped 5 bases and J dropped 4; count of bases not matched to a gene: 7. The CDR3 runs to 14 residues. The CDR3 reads CASSPKTGITEAFF. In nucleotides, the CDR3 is TGTGCCAGCAGCCCCAAGACAGGGATCACTGAAGCTTTCTTT.

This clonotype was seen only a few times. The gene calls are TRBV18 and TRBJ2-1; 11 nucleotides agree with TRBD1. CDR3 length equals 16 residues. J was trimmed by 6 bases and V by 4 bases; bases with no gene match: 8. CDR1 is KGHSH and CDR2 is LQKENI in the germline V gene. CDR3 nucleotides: TGTGCCAGCTCACTCTGGACAGGGGGCGAGGGCAATGAGCAGTTCTTC. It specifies CASSLWTGGEGNEQFF.

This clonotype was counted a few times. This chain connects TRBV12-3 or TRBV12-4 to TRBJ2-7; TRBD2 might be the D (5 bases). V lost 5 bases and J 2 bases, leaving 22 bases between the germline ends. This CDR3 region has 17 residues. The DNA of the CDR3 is TGTGCCAGCAGTCAAGGGTATGTTCGGGATTTAACCTACGAGCAGTACTTC. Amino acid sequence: CASSQGYVRDLTYEQYF.

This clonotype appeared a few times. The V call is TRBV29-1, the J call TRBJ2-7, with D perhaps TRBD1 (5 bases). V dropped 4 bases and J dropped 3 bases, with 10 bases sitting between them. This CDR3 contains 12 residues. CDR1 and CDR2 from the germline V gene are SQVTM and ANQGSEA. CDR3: CSVGQGHYEQYF. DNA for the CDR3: TGCAGCGTTGGGCAGGGCCACTACGAGCAGTACTTC.